One TCR beta chain is described in this entry. Germline CDR1 is SGHRS and CDR2 is YFSETQ. The junction had 11 bases not matched to a gene; V was cut back by 2 bases and J by 3 bases. This CDR3 comprises 17 residues. This specimen comes from a study of T-cell reconstitution after alpha-beta-depleted transplantation in children. A TCRbeta library incorporating unique molecular identifiers was prepared. TCRdb reanalysed the PCR reads using MiXCR and keeps one entry per CDR3 protein. The repertoire holds some 500,000 distinct CDR3 sequences, with around 20% as singletons. The TCR comes from a human donor who donated a stem cell graft to a child with acute lymphoblastic leukemia. The rearrangement links TRBV5-1 to TRBJ1-1; 9 bases map to TRBD1. Material: PBMCs from the stem cell graft donor, obtained from the stem cell graft. CDR3 protein: CASSLSRDRVSDTEAFF. The CDR3 bases are TGCGCCAGCAGCTTATCCCGGGACAGGGTTAGCGACACTGAAGCTTTCTTT.